The rows below give T cell receptor beta chains drawn from one sample of a study of cytomegalovirus exposure and HLA in healthy donors. Measured with immunoSEQ multiplex PCR; TCRdb has only the in-frame clones, and not every one. The sample has about 130,000 clones, about 10% seen once. Sequenced material: PBMCs. These receptors all stem from a woman aged 18-30 years in good health and CMV-seropositive. Each CDR3 is given with its conserved first and last residue. D genes are given only for firm matches. The size of a clone is reported for some rows only, either as once, few or many, or as a class for expanded clones.

>few|TRBJ1-3|.|TRBV10-3
TGTGCCATCAGTGGGAACAGGGCTGGAAACACCATATATTTT
CAISGNRAGNTIYF
>few|TRBJ2-7|TRBD2|TRBV4-1
TGCGCCAGCAGCCAAGTAGCGGGAGGAACTGGGCAGTACTTC
CASSQVAGGTGQYF
>.|TRBJ1-1|.|TRBV6-6
TGTGCCAGCAGTCAACACCAGGGGAACACTGAAGCTTTCTTT
CASSQHQGNTEAFF
>.|TRBJ2-7|TRBD1|TRBV5-4
TGTGCCAGCAGCTACCGGGACAGCTCCTACGAGCAGTACTTC
CASSYRDSSYEQYF
>few|TRBJ1-5|.|TRBV18
TGTGCCAGCTCCCGCGGACAAGAGAATCAGCCCCAGCATTTT
CASSRGQENQPQHF
>.|TRBJ2-5|TRBD2|TRBV7-6
TGTGCCAGCAGCTTATACCTGGGACTAGCGGGAGTCAGAGGGGGAGAGACCCAGTACTTC
CASSLYLGLAGVRGGETQYF
>.|TRBJ1-1|.|TRBV27
TGTGCCAGCAGTTCGACAGGTCGGACTGAAGCTTTCTTT
CASSSTGRTEAFF
>few|TRBJ2-2|.|TRBV7-9
TGTGCCAGCAGCTTAACCCCGAGGACGAGCCGGGGCGGGGAGCTGTTTTTT
CASSLTPRTSRGGELFF
>few|TRBJ1-1|.|TRBV18
TGTGCCAGCCATTCTATTATGAACACTGAAGCTTTCTTT
CASHSIMNTEAFF
>few|TRBJ1-5|.|TRBV28
TGTGCCAGCAGCCCCGGGGGGGCTGGGCAGCCCCAGCATTTT
CASSPGGAGQPQHF
>few|TRBJ2-7|TRBD2|TRBV19
TGTGCCAGTAGAGTGACTAGCGGGACCTACGAGCAGTACTTC
CASRVTSGTYEQYF
>few|TRBJ2-7|.|TRBV11-2
TGTGCCAGCAGTCTAGAGTCGAGACCCACGTACGAGCAGTACTTC
CASSLESRPTYEQYF
>.|TRBJ2-7|.|TRBV29-1
TGCAGCGTAGGACACCGATTAACCTACGAGCAGTACTTC
CSVGHRLTYEQYF
>.|TRBJ1-5|.|TRBV6-1
TGTGCCAGCAGTGAGTACGGCCCCCAGGGCAATCAGCCCCAGCATTTT
CASSEYGPQGNQPQHF
>.|TRBJ1-2|.|TRBV19
TGTGCCAGTATTGCAGGGAACTATAGCTACACCTTC
CASIAGNYSYTF
>.|TRBJ2-1|.|TRBV5-4
TGTGCCAGCAGCCTCGGGACTTTGGGGGATGAGCAGTTCTTC
CASSLGTLGDEQFF